This T cell receptor beta chain derives from a study of PD-1 blockade in classical Hodgkin lymphoma. Study outcomes and limitations: Researchers reported that CD4+ TCR diversity, though not CD8+, rose significantly by C4D1. Compared with healthy donors, newly diagnosed patients reportedly showed lower baseline TCR diversity.

The table came from immunoSEQ multiplex PCR; TCRdb's copy has only in-frame clones and leaves some out. Found here are 40,000 to 45,000 clones, around 80% of them singletons; the top ten hold roughly 13%. A remark on this clone: Its antigen is not known.

The patients all showed relapse after autologous stem cell transplantation, while their brentuximab vedotin exposure varied. The patients, who had relapsed/refractory classical Hodgkin lymphoma, achieved best responses of complete response, partial response or progressive disease. V was trimmed by 0 bases and J by 2 bases, leaving 7 bases between them. Germline V lookup: CDR1 SGHNT, CDR2 YYREEE (reference sequence). This CDR3 is built from 14 residues. The sequence came from a human donor with classical Hodgkin lymphoma. The rearrangement links TRBV5-4 to TRBJ2-3, with D possibly being TRBD1 or TRBD2 (5 bases each). The specimen was peripheral blood mononuclear cells (PBMCs), collected at baseline. The CDR3 region is CASSLGGSTDTQYF. Written as DNA, the CDR3 is TGTGCCAGCAGCTTGGGGGGGTCCACAGATACGCAGTATTTT.